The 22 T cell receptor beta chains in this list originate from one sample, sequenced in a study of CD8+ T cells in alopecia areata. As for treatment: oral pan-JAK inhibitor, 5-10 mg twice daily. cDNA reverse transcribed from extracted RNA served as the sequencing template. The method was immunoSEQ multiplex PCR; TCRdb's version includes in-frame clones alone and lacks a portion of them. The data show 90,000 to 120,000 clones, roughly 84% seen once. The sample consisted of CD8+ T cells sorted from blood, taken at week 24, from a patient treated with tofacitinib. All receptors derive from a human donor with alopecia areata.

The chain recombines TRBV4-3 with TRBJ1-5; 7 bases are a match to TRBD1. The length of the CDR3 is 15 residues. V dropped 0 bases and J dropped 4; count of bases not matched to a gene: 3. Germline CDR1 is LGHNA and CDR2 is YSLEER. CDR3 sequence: CASSQDRQGNQPQHF. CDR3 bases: TGCGCCAGCAGCCAAGATCGACAGGGTAATCAGCCCCAGCATTTT.

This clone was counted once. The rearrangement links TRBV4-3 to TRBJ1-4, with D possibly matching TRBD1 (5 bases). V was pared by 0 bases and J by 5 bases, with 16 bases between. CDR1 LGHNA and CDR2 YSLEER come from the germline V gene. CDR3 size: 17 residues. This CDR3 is CASSQDRSGTLNEKLFF. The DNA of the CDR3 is TGCGCCAGCAGCCAAGATAGGTCCGGGACCCTGAATGAAAAACTGTTTTTT.

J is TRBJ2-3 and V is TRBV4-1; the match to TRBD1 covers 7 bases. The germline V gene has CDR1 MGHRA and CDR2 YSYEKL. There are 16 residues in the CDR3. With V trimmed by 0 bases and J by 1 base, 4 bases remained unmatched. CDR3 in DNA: TGCGCCAGCAGCCAAGAGGTTCAGGGGGGCACAGATACGCAGTATTTT. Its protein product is CASSQEVQGGTDTQYF.

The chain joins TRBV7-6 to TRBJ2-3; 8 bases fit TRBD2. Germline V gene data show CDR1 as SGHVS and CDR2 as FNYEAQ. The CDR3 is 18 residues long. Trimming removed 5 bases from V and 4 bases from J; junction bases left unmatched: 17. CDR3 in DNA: TGTGCCAGCAGCCACCAGACTAGCGTCGCACTTTTGGCAGATACGCAGTATTTT. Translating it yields CASSHQTSVALLADTQYF.

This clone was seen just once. CDR3 sequence: CASSLRQNTEAFF. CDR3 bases: TGTGCCAGCAGCTTACGACAGAACACTGAAGCTTTCTTT. The chain employs TRBV5-4 and TRBJ1-1, with no clear D. Germline V gives CDR1 SGHNT, CDR2 YYREEE (reference sequence). V dropped 2 bases and J dropped 1 base, with 6 bases sitting between them. The CDR3 consists of 13 residues.

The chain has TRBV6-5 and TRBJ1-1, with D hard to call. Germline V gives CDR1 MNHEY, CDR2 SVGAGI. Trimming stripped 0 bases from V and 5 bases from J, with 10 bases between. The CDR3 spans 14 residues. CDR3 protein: CASSYSDGWTEAFF. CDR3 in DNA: TGTGCCAGCAGTTACTCAGACGGGTGGACTGAAGCTTTCTTT.

The CDR3 loop reads CASSFRDSYEQYF. The CDR3, as DNA: TGTGCCAGTTCCTTCAGGGACTCCTACGAGCAGTACTTC. The gene calls are TRBV6-5 and TRBJ2-7; D is possibly TRBD1 (5 bases). The V gene's germline CDR1 is MNHEY and CDR2 SVGAGI. The CDR3 has 13 residues. Trimming left V 9 bases short and J 0 bases short, with 12 bases between.

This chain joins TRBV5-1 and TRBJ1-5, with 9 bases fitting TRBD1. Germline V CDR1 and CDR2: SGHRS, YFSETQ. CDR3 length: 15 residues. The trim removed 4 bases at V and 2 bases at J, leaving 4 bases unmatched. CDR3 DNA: TGCGCCAGCAGCAGGGGACAGGGAGGCAATCAGCCCCAGCATTTT. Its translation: CASSRGQGGNQPQHF.

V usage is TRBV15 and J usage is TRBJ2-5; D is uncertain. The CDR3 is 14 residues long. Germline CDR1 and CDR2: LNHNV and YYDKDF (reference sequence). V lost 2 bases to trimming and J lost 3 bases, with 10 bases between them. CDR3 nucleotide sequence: TGTGCCACCAGCAGACCTGACGCTAAAGAGACCCAGTACTTC. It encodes CATSRPDAKETQYF.

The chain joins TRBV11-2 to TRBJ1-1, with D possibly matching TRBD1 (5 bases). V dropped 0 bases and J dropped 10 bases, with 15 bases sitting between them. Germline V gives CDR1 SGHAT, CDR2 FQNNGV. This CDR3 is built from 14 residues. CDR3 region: CASSLDKGGARAFF. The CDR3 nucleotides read TGTGCCAGCAGCTTAGATAAGGGAGGGGCGAGAGCTTTCTTT.

CDR3 loop: CASTPTATLYNEQFF. CDR3 bases: TGTGCCAGCACCCCGACAGCCACCCTCTACAATGAGCAGTTCTTC. J is TRBJ2-1 and V is TRBV7-9; D possibly corresponds to TRBD1 (5 bases). V was clipped by 7 bases and J by 3 bases, with 16 bases between them. CDR3 size: 15 residues. The germline V gene encodes CDR1 SEHNR and CDR2 FQNEAQ (reference sequence).

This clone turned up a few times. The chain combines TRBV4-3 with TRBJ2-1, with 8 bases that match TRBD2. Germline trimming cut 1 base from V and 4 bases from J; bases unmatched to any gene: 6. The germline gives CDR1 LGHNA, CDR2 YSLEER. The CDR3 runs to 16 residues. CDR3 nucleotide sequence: TGCGCCAGCAGCCAAGGAATAGCGGGGCGGTACAATGAGCAGTTCTTC. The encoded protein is CASSQGIAGRYNEQFF.

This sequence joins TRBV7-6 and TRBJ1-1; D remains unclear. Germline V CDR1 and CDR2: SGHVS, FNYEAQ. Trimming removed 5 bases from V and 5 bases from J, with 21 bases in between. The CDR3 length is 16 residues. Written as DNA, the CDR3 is TGTGCCAGCAGCCCACGCCACGACTGGGGATGGACTGAAGCTTTCTTT. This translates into CASSPRHDWGWTEAFF.

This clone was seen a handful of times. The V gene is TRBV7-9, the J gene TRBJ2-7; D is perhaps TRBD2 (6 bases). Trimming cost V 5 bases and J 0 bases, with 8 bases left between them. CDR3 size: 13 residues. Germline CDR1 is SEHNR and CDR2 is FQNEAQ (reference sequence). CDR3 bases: TGTGCCAGCAGCCGGGGGTCCTCCTACGAGCAGTACTTC. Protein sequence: CASSRGSSYEQYF.

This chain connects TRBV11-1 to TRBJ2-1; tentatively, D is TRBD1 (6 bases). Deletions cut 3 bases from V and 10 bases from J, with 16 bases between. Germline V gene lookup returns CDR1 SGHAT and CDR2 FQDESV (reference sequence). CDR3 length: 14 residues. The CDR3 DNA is TGTGCCAGCAGCTTTTATGGGGGCCCTGGGGAGCAGTTCTTC. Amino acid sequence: CASSFYGGPGEQFF. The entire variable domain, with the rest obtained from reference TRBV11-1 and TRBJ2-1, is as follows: EAEVAQSPRYKITEKSQAVAFWCDPISGHATLYWYRQILGQGPELLVQFQDESVVDDSQLPKDRFSAERLKGVDSTLKIQPAELGDSAMYLCASSFYGGPGEQFFGPGTRLTVL.

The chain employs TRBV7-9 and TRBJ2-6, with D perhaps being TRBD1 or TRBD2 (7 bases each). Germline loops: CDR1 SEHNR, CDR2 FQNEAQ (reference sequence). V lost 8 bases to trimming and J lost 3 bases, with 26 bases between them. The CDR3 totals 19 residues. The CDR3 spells CASDTVTLGGTDGANVLTF. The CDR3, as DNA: TGTGCCAGCGACACAGTTACTTTGGGAGGGACAGATGGGGCCAACGTCCTGACTTTC.

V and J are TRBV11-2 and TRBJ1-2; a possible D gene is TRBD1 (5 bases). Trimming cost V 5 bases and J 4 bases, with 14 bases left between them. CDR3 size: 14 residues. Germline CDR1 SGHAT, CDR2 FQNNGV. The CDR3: CASSPVGASYGYTF. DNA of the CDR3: TGTGCCAGCAGCCCGGTTGGGGCGAGCTATGGCTACACCTTC. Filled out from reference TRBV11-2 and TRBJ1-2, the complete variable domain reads EAGVAQSPRYKIIEKRQSVAFWCNPISGHATLYWYQQILGQGPKLLIQFQNNGVVDDSQLPKDRFSAERLKGVDSTLKIQPAKLEDSAVYLCASSPVGASYGYTFGSGTRLTVV.

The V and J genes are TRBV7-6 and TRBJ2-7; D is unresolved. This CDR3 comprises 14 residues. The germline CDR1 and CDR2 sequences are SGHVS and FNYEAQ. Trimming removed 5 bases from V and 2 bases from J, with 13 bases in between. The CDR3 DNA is TGTGCCAGCAGCCCAGCAAACAGACCCTACGAGCAGTACTTC. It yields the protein CASSPANRPYEQYF.

CDR3 sequence reads: CASSPASGEKTQYF. The CDR3 DNA follows: TGTGCCAGCAGCCCCGCCTCAGGGGAAAAGACCCAGTACTTC. The chain couples TRBV4-2 to TRBJ2-5, with D maybe TRBD1 (6 bases). The V gene's germline CDR1 is LGHNA and CDR2 YNFKEQ. The CDR3 is 14 amino acids. V was cut by 4 bases and J by 6 bases, with 15 bases left in between.

The CDR3 coding sequence is TGCGCCAGCAGCCAGCGGACTGGGGGGTACGAGCAGTACTTC. Residues: CASSQRTGGYEQYF. The chain carries TRBV4-1 and TRBJ2-7; a weak D match, TRBD2 (6 bases). Per the germline V gene, CDR1 is MGHRA and CDR2 is YSYEKL. Trimming stripped 3 bases from V and 4 bases from J, with 13 bases between. CDR3 length: 14 amino acids.

The CDR3 DNA sequence: TGCGCCAGCAGCCAAGCCTTTTTCGGAGACCTCGGCCGCTGCGAGCAGTACTTC. Encoded protein: CASSQAFFGDLGRCEQYF. The chain combines TRBV4-1 with TRBJ2-7; D remains unclear. Trimming took 1 base from V and 6 from J, leaving 25 bases between them. The length of the CDR3 is 18 residues. The V gene's germline CDR1 is MGHRA and CDR2 YSYEKL.

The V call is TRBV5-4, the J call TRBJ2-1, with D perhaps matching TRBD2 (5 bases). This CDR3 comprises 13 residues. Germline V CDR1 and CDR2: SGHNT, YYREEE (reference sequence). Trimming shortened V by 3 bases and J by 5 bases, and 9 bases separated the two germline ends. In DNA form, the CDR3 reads TGTGCCAGCAGCTGGCGGGTAGACAATGAGCAGTTCTTC. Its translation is CASSWRVDNEQFF.